This T cell receptor beta chain was recovered during a study of blood T cell repertoires in COVID-19. Whole-study context: Nucleic acid was either cDNA or gDNA, and it came from T cells, B-cell-depleted T cells, or PBMCs.

The protocol was immunoSEQ multiplex PCR, while the TCRdb copy is restricted to in-frame clones and leaves out a portion. The table records over 400,000 clones, roughly 89% of them present only once. The CDR3 covers 15 residues. From germline, CDR1 is LGHDT and CDR2 YNNKEL (reference sequence). J gave up 7 bases and V 4 bases, and 10 bases lay outside the gene matches. The sample taken for sequencing was peripheral blood. The V call is TRBV3-1 (or the pseudogene TRBV3-2), the J call TRBJ1-5, with TRBD1 matching over 7 bases. The clonotype originates from a woman younger than 45 with active or convalescent COVID-19. The CDR3 protein is CASSPRQGERQPQHF. The CDR3, as DNA: TGTGCCAGCAGCCCGCGACAGGGAGAGCGCCAGCCCCAGCATTTT.